The present TCR beta chain was sequenced within a study of beta chain features in type 1 diabetes. Points from the study as a whole: There was a possibility that cDNA sequencing over-represented cells with high TCR expression. Any HLA-type effect on TCRB rearrangement remained unresolved here.

The sequenced template was cDNA made from the entire isolated RNA. Some clones are missing from TCRdb's copy, which holds only in-frame ones; the method was immunoSEQ multiplex PCR. The table shows about 45,000 clones, with roughly 49% occurring only once. This CDR3 is 14 amino acids long. Trimming pared 5 bases from V and 4 bases from J, leaving 14 bases between. CDR1 LGHNA and CDR2 YNFKEQ come from the germline V gene. In this sample, this clone turned up a few times. Its antigen is still unknown. Sample: Tregs from blood. The receptor was isolated from a woman aged 18-29 years in good health. The chain is built from TRBV4-2 and TRBJ1-2; perhaps TRBD1 as D (6 bases). DNA for the CDR3: TGTGCCAGCAGCAAGGAGGACAGCCCCTATGGCTACACCTTC. Translated, it gives CASSKEDSPYGYTF.